This T cell receptor beta chain was documented in a study of blood T cell repertoires in COVID-19. This CDR3 spans 14 amino acids. V lost 6 bases to trimming and J lost 2 bases; unmatched junction nucleotides: 4. Germline values: CDR1 SQVTM, CDR2 ANQGSEA. The protocol was immunoSEQ multiplex PCR, while the TCRdb copy is restricted to in-frame clones and leaves out a portion. The sample lists 250,000 to 300,000 clones; around nine tenths were seen once. The origin of this receptor is a woman aged 40 to 50 who had recovered from COVID-19. This sequence joins TRBV29-1 and TRBJ2-7; 13 bases agree with TRBD2. The specimen was peripheral blood. The CDR3, as DNA: TGCAGCGTCAGACTAGCGGGAGGAGCCTACGAGCAGTACTTC. Translating gives CSVRLAGGAYEQYF.